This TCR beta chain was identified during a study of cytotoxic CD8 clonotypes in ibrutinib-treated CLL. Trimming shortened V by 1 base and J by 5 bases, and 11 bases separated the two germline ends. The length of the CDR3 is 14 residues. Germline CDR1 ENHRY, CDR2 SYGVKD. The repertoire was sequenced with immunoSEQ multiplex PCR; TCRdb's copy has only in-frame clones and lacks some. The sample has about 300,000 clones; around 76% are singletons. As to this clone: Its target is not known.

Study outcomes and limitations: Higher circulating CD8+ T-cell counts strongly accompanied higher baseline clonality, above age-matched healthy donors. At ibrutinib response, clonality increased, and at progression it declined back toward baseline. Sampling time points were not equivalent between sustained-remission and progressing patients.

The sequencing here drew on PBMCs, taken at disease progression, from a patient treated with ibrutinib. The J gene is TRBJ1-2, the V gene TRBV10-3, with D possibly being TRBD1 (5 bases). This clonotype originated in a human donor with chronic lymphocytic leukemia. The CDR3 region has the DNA TGTGCCATCAGTGAGTTACGGGACGGTTATGGCTACACCTTC. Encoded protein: CAISELRDGYGYTF.